These 19 T cell receptor beta chains share one sample of origin, sequenced in a study of blood T cell repertoires in COVID-19. Only in-frame clones appear in the TCRdb table, and some are missing; sequencing was by immunoSEQ multiplex PCR. Here the sample spans nearly 110,000 clones, 75% to 95% being singletons. The sequencing input was peripheral blood. These receptors all come from a woman between 25 and 40 years old with acute or convalescent COVID-19.

This clone has a handful of counts. The V call is TRBV7-6, the J call TRBJ2-7; 7 positions agree with TRBD1. The CDR3 runs 15 residues. The V gene's germline CDR1 is SGHVS and CDR2 FNYEAQ. V dropped 5 bases and J dropped 0; count of bases not matched to a gene: 7. The CDR3 reads CASSPGQESSYEQYF. As DNA, the CDR3 is TGTGCCAGCAGCCCAGGACAGGAAAGCTCCTACGAGCAGTACTTC.

The chain joins TRBV7-6 to TRBJ2-1; 8 bases align to TRBD2. Per the germline V gene, CDR1 is SGHVS and CDR2 is FNYEAQ. The CDR3 is made up of 15 amino acids. Trimming took 4 bases from V and 3 from J; bases not matched to a gene: 5. Here the CDR3 reads CASSSLAGSYNEQFF. CDR3 DNA sequence: TGTGCCAGCAGCTCTTTAGCGGGGAGCTACAATGAGCAGTTCTTC. The entire variable domain, with the rest obtained from reference TRBV7-6 and TRBJ2-1, is as follows: GAGVSQSPRYKVTKRGQDVALRCDPISGHVSLYWYRQALGQGPEFLTYFNYEAQQDKSGLPNDRFSAERPEGSISTLTIQRTEQRDSAMYRCASSSLAGSYNEQFFGPGTRLTVL.

This chain links TRBV29-1 with TRBJ1-5; D is uncertain. Germline V lookup: CDR1 SQVTM, CDR2 ANQGSEA. Trimming shortened V by 3 bases and J by 4 bases, and 10 bases separated the two germline ends. The CDR3 is 13 residues long. CDR3 bases: TGCAGCGTTGACCGAGACAAGAATCAGCCCCAGCATTTT. It specifies CSVDRDKNQPQHF.

V gene TRBV2 combines with J gene TRBJ1-1; D uncertain. V gave up 6 bases and J gave up 5 bases, with 16 bases separating them. This CDR3 is built from 14 residues. The germline gives CDR1 SNHLY, CDR2 FYNNEI. The CDR3, as DNA: TGTGCCAGCAGGATGACACGTGGAGGTACTGAAGCTTTCTTT. It codes for CASRMTRGGTEAFF.

This clone was observed a handful of times. The chain joins TRBV19 to TRBJ2-7, with a possible D match to TRBD2 (6 bases). V dropped 3 bases and J dropped 0 bases, with 9 bases sitting between them. Per the germline V gene, CDR1 is LNHDA and CDR2 is SQIVND (reference sequence). The CDR3 length is 14 residues. CDR3 amino acids: CASSIRGSSYEQYF. In DNA, the CDR3 is TGTGCCAGTAGTATTCGGGGGTCCTCCTACGAGCAGTACTTC.

The chain carries TRBV9 and TRBJ2-3; tentative D call: TRBD2 (5 bases). V was clipped by 0 bases and J by 4 bases, with 12 bases between them. Germline V gives CDR1 SGDLS, CDR2 YYNGEE. There are 15 residues in the CDR3. CDR3 nucleotide sequence: TGTGCCAGCAGCGTAGGAGGGTTGATGGCAGATACGCAGTATTTT. It specifies CASSVGGLMADTQYF.

This sequence joins TRBV4-2 and TRBJ1-3; TRBD1 might be the D (6 bases). Germline-derived CDR1 and CDR2 are LGHNA and YNFKEQ. Trimming took 1 base from V and 3 from J, leaving 28 bases between them. The CDR3 runs to 21 residues. CDR3 in DNA: TGTGCCAGCAGCCAAGCTGTAATAGGGTATTCTCTGGGGGCGAATGGAAACACCATATATTTT. Its protein is CASSQAVIGYSLGANGNTIYF.

The V call is TRBV4-2, the J call TRBJ2-3; TRBD2 agrees at 9 bases. This CDR3 is 16 amino acids long. Germline loops: CDR1 LGHNA, CDR2 YNFKEQ. The ends lost 0 bases at V and 8 bases at J; junction bases unmatched: 9. This CDR3 reads CASSQDGLAGQSTQYF. The CDR3 nucleotides read TGTGCCAGCAGCCAAGACGGTCTAGCGGGACAAAGTACGCAGTATTTT.

V and J are TRBV3-1 (or the pseudogene TRBV3-2) and TRBJ2-5, with 10 bases lining up with TRBD2. V dropped 2 bases and J dropped 1; count of bases not matched to a gene: 4. Germline lookup yields CDR1 LGHDT and CDR2 YNNKEL (reference sequence). This CDR3 region has 16 residues. The CDR3 bases are TGTGCCAGCAGCCAACTAGGGACTAGCGTCCAAGAGACCCAGTACTTC. Amino acids: CASSQLGTSVQETQYF.

This sequence joins TRBV29-1 and TRBJ2-7; 8 nucleotides line up with TRBD1. There are 13 residues in the CDR3. Trimming at V came to 3 bases and at J to 4 bases, leaving 5 bases not matched to a gene. The germline gives CDR1 SQVTM, CDR2 ANQGSEA. For the CDR3, the DNA is TGCAGCGTTGAGGGCAGGGGGCCTTACGAGCAGTACTTC. It is translated as CSVEGRGPYEQYF.

This clone was detected once. The chain uses TRBV19 and TRBJ1-1; D uncertain. The CDR3 has 14 residues. V was trimmed by 4 bases and J by 5 bases, leaving 14 bases between them. Germline lookup yields CDR1 LNHDA and CDR2 SQIVND (reference sequence). The DNA for the CDR3 is TGTGCCAGTAGTAACTATCAAGGAGCGACTGAAGCTTTCTTT. Its translation is CASSNYQGATEAFF.

The chain recombines TRBV30 with TRBJ1-3; 7 bases fit TRBD1. CDR3 length: 15 amino acids. V dropped 2 bases and J dropped 3; count of bases not matched to a gene: 7. The germline V gene has CDR1 GTSNPN and CDR2 SVGIG (reference sequence). The chain's CDR3 is CAWSTDRARGNTIYF. The CDR3 DNA reads as TGTGCCTGGAGTACCGACAGGGCGCGTGGAAACACCATATATTTT.

The chain combines TRBV29-1 with TRBJ2-7; D unclear. The V gene lost 4 bases and the J gene lost 6 bases, with 7 bases spanning the gap. CDR1 is SQVTM, CDR2 ANQGSEA, per germline. This CDR3 is built from 10 residues. The DNA of the CDR3 is TGCAGCGTTGTGCACGGCGAGCAGTACTTC. Its protein product is CSVVHGEQYF.

The CDR3 loop reads CASSLSATGEQYF. CDR3 sequence (DNA): TGTGCCAGCAGCTTATCAGCGACGGGTGAGCAGTACTTC. The V and J genes are TRBV7-3 and TRBJ2-7, with no clear D. This CDR3 contains 13 residues. Germline CDR1 and CDR2: SGHTA and FQGTGA. V was clipped by 2 bases and J by 7 bases, with 12 bases between them.

The CDR3 loop is CASRGGSNSPLHF. The CDR3 DNA follows: TGTGCCAGCAGAGGTGGTAGCAATTCACCCCTCCACTTT. The V and J genes are TRBV2 and TRBJ1-6, with unresolved D. The length of the CDR3 is 13 residues. The V gene lost 6 bases and the J gene lost 7 bases, with 10 bases spanning the gap. Germline-derived CDR1 and CDR2 are SNHLY and FYNNEI.

The rearrangement joins TRBV28 to TRBJ2-2; TRBD1 is a possible D gene (6 bases). This CDR3 contains 17 residues. Per the germline V gene, CDR1 is MDHEN and CDR2 is SYDVKM. The V and J ends lost 8 bases and 0 bases respectively, with 19 bases between them. The CDR3 DNA sequence: TGTGCCAGCCTACAGGGCAGGCGACGACCGAACACCGGGGAGCTGTTTTTT. Translating gives CASLQGRRRPNTGELFF.

The chain couples TRBV7-9 to TRBJ1-5; D unclear. The CDR3 runs to 16 residues. CDR1 is SEHNR, CDR2 FQNEAQ, per germline (reference sequence). The ends were cut back, 1 base at V and 3 bases at J, with 13 bases in the middle. The CDR3 loop reads CASSLVLGSANQPQHF. CDR3 DNA: TGTGCCAGCAGCTTAGTGCTTGGCAGCGCCAATCAGCCCCAGCATTTT. Combining the CDR3 with reference TRBV7-9 and TRBJ1-5 gives the whole variable domain DTGVSQNPRHKITKRGQNVTFRCDPISEHNRLYWYRQTLGQGPEFLTYFQNEAQLEKSRLLSDRFSAERPKGSFSTLEIQRTEQGDSAMYLCASSLVLGSANQPQHFGDGTRLSIL.

V gene TRBV4-1 combines with J gene TRBJ2-1, with TRBD2 matching over 7 bases. The germline V gene has CDR1 MGHRA and CDR2 YSYEKL. J gave up 4 bases and V 1 base, and 7 bases lay outside the gene matches. This CDR3 is built from 16 residues. The CDR3 sequence is CASSQGSGTKYNEQFF. The DNA for the CDR3 is TGCGCCAGCAGCCAAGGGTCCGGGACTAAGTACAATGAGCAGTTCTTC.

The CDR3 spells CASSGGQKSYEQYF. In nucleotides, the CDR3 is TGTGCCAGCAGCGGGGGACAGAAATCCTACGAGCAGTACTTC. J is TRBJ2-7 and V is TRBV13; 7 positions agree with TRBD1. Unmatched junction bases numbered 5, after V lost 5 bases and J lost 1 base. The CDR3 loop spans 14 amino acids. From germline, CDR1 is PRHDT and CDR2 FYEKMQ (reference sequence).